The 14 T cell receptor beta chains presented below share a single source sample, sequenced in a study of technical replicates of blood from several donors. Produced via immunoSEQ multiplex PCR; TCRdb's table is partial and in-frame only. The top ten clones hold approximately 0.36% of a sample with 90,000 to 100,000 clones, 90% to 96% of them seen once. Sample: T cells isolated from PBMCs. These receptors were obtained from a human donor in good health.

The genes are TRBV29-1 and TRBJ2-7; maybe TRBD2 (5 bases). There are 12 residues in the CDR3. V was shortened by 5 bases and J by 2 bases, with 10 bases between the two germline ends. CDR1 and CDR2 from the germline V gene are SQVTM and ANQGSEA. The CDR3 loop is CSVSPGAYEQYF. The CDR3 DNA reads TGCAGCGTTTCCCCCGGGGCCTACGAGCAGTACTTC.

This rearrangement joins TRBV6-4 to TRBJ2-2; 8 nucleotides align to TRBD2. The CDR3 is 14 residues long. After removal of 8 bases from V and 6 bases from J, the junction contained 8 bases not matched to a gene. The V gene's germline CDR1 is MRHNA and CDR2 SNTAGT. CDR3 sequence (DNA): TGTGCCAGCTGGAACAGCGGGAGACCCGGGGAGCTGTTTTTT. It specifies CASWNSGRPGELFF.

V is TRBV2 and J is TRBJ2-1; 8 bases line up with TRBD2. This CDR3 contains 14 residues. After removal of 6 bases from V and 6 bases from J, the junction contained 7 bases not matched to a gene. Germline V gene lookup returns CDR1 SNHLY and CDR2 FYNNEI. CDR3 coding DNA: TGTGCCAGCAGCCAACTAGCGGAGGTCAATGAGCAGTTCTTC. It encodes CASSQLAEVNEQFF.

V and J are TRBV9 and TRBJ2-2; a possible D gene is TRBD2 (5 bases). Trimming removed 7 bases from V and 2 bases from J, with 15 bases in between. The germline CDR1 and CDR2 sequences are SGDLS and YYNGEE. This CDR3 is 15 amino acids long. The CDR3 sequence is CASSRSGVNTGELFF. In DNA, the CDR3 is TGTGCCAGCTCGAGAAGCGGAGTAAACACCGGGGAGCTGTTTTTT.

The chain employs TRBV28 and TRBJ2-1; 7 nucleotides agree with TRBD1. Germline trimming cut 0 bases from V and 8 bases from J; bases unmatched to any gene: 10. The CDR3 has 16 amino acids. CDR1 MDHEN and CDR2 SYDVKM come from the germline V gene. CDR3 nucleotide sequence: TGTGCCAGCAGTTTATGGGGACAGATGGGTCAGGATGAGCAGTTCTTC. Translating gives CASSLWGQMGQDEQFF.

Note on this clone: Distinct nucleotide sequences in the sample also encode this CDR3. The CDR3 loop reads CASSLDRGISNTIYF. CDR3 in DNA: TGTGCCAGCAGTCTGGACAGGGGGATTTCGAATACCATATATTTT. The rearrangement uses TRBV2 and TRBJ1-3, with TRBD1 matching over 10 bases. Germline V gene lookup returns CDR1 SNHLY and CDR2 FYNNEI. J gave up 10 bases and V 5 bases, and 11 bases lay outside the gene matches. The CDR3 covers 15 residues.

The V gene is TRBV18, the J gene TRBJ2-7; 10 nucleotides agree with TRBD1. The CDR3 covers 17 residues. J was trimmed by 6 bases and V by 2 bases; bases with no gene match: 13. In germline, CDR1 is KGHSH, CDR2 LQKENI. CDR3 amino acids: CASSPFVPGQGNGEQYF. CDR3 DNA sequence: TGTGCCAGCTCACCATTCGTTCCGGGACAGGGGAATGGCGAGCAGTACTTC.

The V call is TRBV25-1, the J call TRBJ1-1; 11 positions match TRBD1. The length of the CDR3 is 13 residues. Germline CDR1 and CDR2: MGHDK and SYGVNS. J was trimmed by 4 bases and V by 7 bases; bases with no gene match: 2. For the CDR3, the DNA is TGTGCCAGCATGGGGACAGGGGGCACTGAAGCTTTCTTT. This gives the protein CASMGTGGTEAFF.

This chain connects TRBV6-1 to TRBJ1-1; D is unclear. Germline V gives CDR1 MNHNS, CDR2 SASEGT. The V end was cut by 7 bases, the J end by 3 bases, with 9 bases between. The CDR3 contains 12 residues. Here the CDR3 reads CASTFLYTEAFF. DNA for the CDR3: TGTGCCAGCACCTTTCTATACACTGAAGCTTTCTTT.

In this sample, this clone turned up a few times. The V gene is TRBV19, the J gene TRBJ1-1; D gene uncertain. The germline V gene encodes CDR1 LNHDA and CDR2 SQIVND (reference sequence). Trimming cost V 3 bases and J 1 base, with 6 bases left between them. The CDR3 runs to 13 residues. The CDR3 region is CASSMGANTEAFF. The CDR3 nucleotides read TGTGCCAGTAGTATGGGAGCGAACACTGAAGCTTTCTTT.

The rearrangement uses TRBV19 and TRBJ2-3, with 7 bases matching TRBD1. Unmatched junction bases numbered 4, after V lost 5 bases and J lost 2 bases. Germline CDR1 and CDR2: LNHDA and SQIVND (reference sequence). The length of the CDR3 is 14 residues. CDR3 protein: CASSETGPTDTQYF. CDR3 sequence (DNA): TGTGCCAGTAGTGAGACAGGGCCCACAGATACGCAGTATTTT.

V and J are TRBV11-1 and TRBJ1-2; TRBD1 aligns across 10 bases. The CDR3 is 15 residues long. With 5 bases clipped from V and 9 bases from J, the junction kept 12 bases outside the gene matches. The germline V gene encodes CDR1 SGHAT and CDR2 FQDESV (reference sequence). CDR3 amino acids: CASSPRQGALDSYTF. The CDR3, as DNA: TGTGCCAGCAGCCCGCGACAGGGGGCGCTTGATAGCTACACCTTC. Together with reference TRBV11-1 and TRBJ1-2, the CDR3 gives the full variable domain: EAEVAQSPRYKITEKSQAVAFWCDPISGHATLYWYRQILGQGPELLVQFQDESVVDDSQLPKDRFSAERLKGVDSTLKIQPAELGDSAMYLCASSPRQGALDSYTFGSGTRLTVV.

This rearrangement joins TRBV28 to TRBJ1-2; tentatively, D is TRBD1 (5 bases). The V gene's germline CDR1 is MDHEN and CDR2 SYDVKM. This CDR3 spans 13 amino acids. The V end lost 7 bases, the J end lost 6 bases, and 15 bases lay between the germline ends. The CDR3 nucleotides read TGTGCCAGCATTACGGGGGTGTCAAATGGCTACACCTTC. This translates into CASITGVSNGYTF.

The chain is built from TRBV2 and TRBJ2-3, with a tentative D call TRBD1 (5 bases). V was cut by 7 bases and J by 2 bases, with 13 bases left in between. The CDR3 extends over 14 amino acids. Germline CDR1 SNHLY, CDR2 FYNNEI. CDR3 sequence: CASNMQGLTDTQYF. The DNA of the CDR3 is TGTGCCAGCAACATGCAGGGCCTCACAGATACGCAGTATTTT.